What follows are 14 T cell receptor beta chains derived from one specimen sequenced in a study of CD8+ T cells in alopecia areata. RNA was isolated and reverse transcribed to cDNA, the sequencing template. Here immunoSEQ multiplex PCR was the method, and the copy in TCRdb shows in-frame clones only, minus some. The sample counts 200,000 to 300,000 clones, none seen once; the ten largest own more than 0.95%. The pooled cutaneous lymph node cells were sorted using several markers (CD4, CD8alpha, NKG2D, NKG2ACE and others). The sequenced sample was CD4+ T cells sorted from a lymph node. Receptor source: a C3H/HeJ mouse with alopecia areata. MHC haplotype of the strain: H2-k.

This clone was detected a few times. The genes and germline here are from mouse. The read terminates 4 residues before the CDR3 end, so the remaining end is supplied by the germline J gene. The J gene is TRBJ1-1, the V gene TRBV19; D perhaps matches TRBD1 (5 bases). The germline CDR1 and CDR2 sequences are FNHDT and SITEND (reference sequence). Trimming removed 1 base from V and 3 bases from J, with 7 bases in between. The CDR3 extends over 13 amino acids. The CDR3 here is CASSIQGHTEVFF. CDR3 DNA, as far as it was read: TGTGCCAGCAGTATACAGGGACACACA.

This clone has a handful of counts. Gene names and germline match the mouse. The read finishes 4 residues shy of the CDR3 end, and the germline J gene is used to complete it. Other nucleotide sequences in the sample specify the same CDR3. The rearrangement links TRBV13-1 to TRBJ2-1; TRBD2 matches 7 bases. Germline V gives CDR1 NSHNY, CDR2 SYGAGN. After removal of 3 bases from V and 3 bases from J, the junction contained 0 bases not matched to a gene. This CDR3 is built from 13 residues. Incomplete CDR3 DNA: TGTGCCAGCAGTGGACTGGGCTATGCT. Translating gives CASSGLGYA. The CDR3 in its entirety is CASSGLGYAEQFF.

In regard to this clone: Genes and germline come from the mouse. Sequencing ends 4 residues short of the CDR3 end; the germline J gene provides the rest. The same CDR3 arises from other DNA sequences in this sample as well. This rearrangement joins TRBV13-2 to TRBJ2-3; the match to TRBD2 covers 11 bases. J was trimmed by 0 bases and V by 0 bases; bases with no gene match: 3. Per the germline V gene, CDR1 is NNHNN and CDR2 is SYGAGS (reference sequence). The CDR3 is 17 residues long. Partial CDR3 DNA: TGTGCCAGCGGTGATGCCGGGACTGGGGGTAGTGCAGAA. Residues: CASGDAGTGGSAE. The full CDR3 reads CASGDAGTGGSAETLYF.

This clone has only a few counts. Mouse germline and gene names are used. The read finishes 4 residues shy of the CDR3 end, and the germline J gene is used to complete it. The V call is TRBV13-1, the J call TRBJ1-1; possible D gene TRBD1, 6 bases. CDR1 is NSHNY and CDR2 is SYGAGN in the germline V gene. This CDR3 has 14 residues. The V end was cut by 3 bases, the J end by 1 base, with 10 bases between. Partial CDR3 DNA: TGTGCCAGCAGTGGTCAGGGGTGGAACACA. Its translation: CASSGQGWNT. The whole CDR3 reads CASSGQGWNTEVFF.

This clone was seen a handful of times. The listed genes are named as in mouse. CDR3 bases read: TGCACCTGCAGTGCACGCTCCACAGGAGGTCAAAAC. It encodes CTCSARSTGGQN. The whole CDR3 sequence is CTCSARSTGGQNTLYF. The gene calls are TRBV1 and TRBJ2-4, with a possible D match to TRBD1 (5 bases). With the read ending 4 residues before the CDR3 end, the germline J gene is used to fill in that end. V shed 2 bases and J shed 1 base, with 13 bases lying between them. CDR3 length: 16 residues. Germline CDR1 and CDR2: NSQYPW and LRSPGD (reference sequence).

About this clone: Any gene name here is a mouse gene name. Sequencing ends 4 residues short of the CDR3 end; the germline J gene provides the rest. Different DNA sequences within this sample yield the same CDR3. The rearrangement joins TRBV19 to TRBJ2-5; 7 bases agree with TRBD1. There are 13 residues in the CDR3. Germline lookup yields CDR1 FNHDT and CDR2 SITEND (reference sequence). The CDR3 DNA, read in part, is TGTGCCAGCAGCAAAGGGACAGAAGAC. Translation: CASSKGTED. From start to end, the CDR3 is CASSKGTEDTQYF. The variable domain in full, completed from reference TRBV19 and TRBJ2-5, reads GGIITQTPKFLIGQEGQKLTLKCQQNFNHDTMYWYRQDSGKGLRLIYYSITENDLQKGDLSEGYDASREKKSSFSLTVTSAQKNEMAVFLCASSKGTEDTQYFGPGTRLLVL.

On this clone: Germline and genes: mouse. The sequence runs out 4 residues before the end of the CDR3; the remainder is reconstructed from the germline J gene. This rearrangement joins TRBV31 to TRBJ2-1; weak D call: TRBD1 (5 bases). Germline loops: CDR1 GKSSPN, CDR2 SITVG. CDR3 length: 13 residues. V was trimmed by 2 bases and J by 1 base, leaving 6 bases between them. The CDR3 sequence: CAWSGQNYAEQFF. CDR3 DNA (partial): TGTGCCTGGAGTGGACAAAACTATGCT.

To note about this clone: Mouse names are used for the genes. From the germline J gene comes the end of the CDR3, since the read stops 4 residues before it. This rearrangement joins TRBV1 to TRBJ2-3; D is unresolved. This CDR3 has 14 amino acids. Germline values: CDR1 NSQYPW, CDR2 LRSPGD (reference sequence). V was trimmed by 5 bases and J by 0 bases, leaving 9 bases between them. CDR3: CTCSTQTSAETLYF. The DNA read from the CDR3 is TGCACCTGCAGTACGCAGACTAGTGCAGAA.

Of note for this clone: Gene names refer to mouse genes. The read finishes 4 residues shy of the CDR3 end, and the germline J gene is used to complete it. Other DNA sequences within the sample encode an identical CDR3. The V call is TRBV5, the J call TRBJ2-1; 7 nucleotides agree with TRBD2. This CDR3 is 16 amino acids long. Germline CDR1 reads LGHNA; CDR2 reads YNLKQL (reference sequence). V lost 0 bases and J lost 2; bases outside the gene matches: 4. Incomplete CDR3 DNA: TGTGCCAGCAGCCAAGATCCGTGGGGGGACTATGCT. This gives the protein CASSQDPWGDYA. In full, the CDR3 is CASSQDPWGDYAEQFF.

Concerning this clone itself: The genes are named according to mouse. The read comes to an end 4 residues before the CDR3 does, leaving the germline J gene to fill in the end. This sample includes further DNA sequences coding for the same CDR3. This chain joins TRBV13-1 and TRBJ2-3, with 11 nucleotides matching TRBD1. The ends lost 3 bases at V and 0 bases at J; junction bases unmatched: 3. Germline V gene data show CDR1 as NSHNY and CDR2 as SYGAGN. This CDR3 has 16 residues. The covered CDR3 bases are TGTGCCAGCAGTGCCGGGACAGGGGGAAGTGCAGAA. It encodes CASSAGTGGSAE. The full CDR3 protein reads CASSAGTGGSAETLYF.

This clone was seen many times. The germline and genes are mouse ones. Other DNA sequences in this specimen translate into the identical CDR3. The CDR3 region is CASSQAGGSYEQYF. The sequenced CDR3 bases are TGTGCCAGCAGCCAAGCTGGGGGCTCCTAT. V gene TRBV5 combines with J gene TRBJ2-7; 7 nucleotides agree with TRBD2. The CDR3 extends 4 residues past the end of the read, so its final part is completed from the germline J gene. Germline V CDR1 and CDR2: LGHNA, YNLKQL (reference sequence). This CDR3 contains 14 residues. The junction had 0 bases not matched to a gene; V was cut back by 1 base and J by 0 bases.

Comment on this clone: Here the gene names and germline are mouse. The CDR3 end lies 4 residues beyond the end of the read and is filled in from the germline J gene. The same CDR3 is also encoded by other DNA sequences in this sample. V gene TRBV13-1 combines with J gene TRBJ2-1, with D unresolved. Per germline, CDR1 NSHNY and CDR2 SYGAGN. The V gene lost 3 bases and the J gene lost 3 bases, with 4 bases spanning the gap. CDR3 size: 12 residues. This CDR3 is CASSASYAEQFF. CDR3 DNA (partial): TGTGCCAGCAGTGCCTCCTATGCT.

Note on this clone: Any gene name here is a mouse gene name. Coverage ceases 4 residues before the CDR3 finishes, and the germline J gene fills in the end. This sequence joins TRBV17 and TRBJ1-1; the D is unclear. The ends were cut back, 5 bases at V and 1 base at J, with 8 bases in the middle. The CDR3 sequence is 13 residues long. Per germline, CDR1 MNHDT and CDR2 YYDKIL. The covered CDR3 bases are TGTGCTAGCAGTGTGACATCGAACACA. It codes for CASSVTSNT. The full CDR3 reads CASSVTSNTEVFF.

Remarks on this clone: Each gene name is a mouse one. The read stops 4 residues short of the end of the CDR3; the missing end is completed from the germline J gene. The chain has TRBV5 and TRBJ2-7; TRBD2 agrees at 13 bases. This CDR3 spans 15 amino acids. Per the germline V gene, CDR1 is LGHNA and CDR2 is YNLKQL (reference sequence). The part of the CDR3 DNA that was read is TGTGCCAGCAGCCCCACCGGGACTGGGGGGGAT. This translates into CASSPTGTGGD. The entire CDR3 protein reads CASSPTGTGGDEQYF.